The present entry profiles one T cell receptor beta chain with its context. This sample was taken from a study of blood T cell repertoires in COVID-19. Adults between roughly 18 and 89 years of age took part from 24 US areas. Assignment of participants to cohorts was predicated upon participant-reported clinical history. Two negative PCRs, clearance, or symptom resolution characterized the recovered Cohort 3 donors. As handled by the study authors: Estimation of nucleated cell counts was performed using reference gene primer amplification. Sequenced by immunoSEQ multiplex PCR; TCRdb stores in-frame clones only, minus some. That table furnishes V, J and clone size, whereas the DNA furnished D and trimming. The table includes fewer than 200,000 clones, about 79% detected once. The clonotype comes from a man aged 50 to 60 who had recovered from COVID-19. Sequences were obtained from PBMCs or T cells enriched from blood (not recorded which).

CDR3 bases: TGTGCCAGCAGCTTGGCAGGAAACAATCAGCCCCAGCATTTT. This translates into CASSLAGNNQPQHF. The chain employs TRBV7-2 and TRBJ1-5; D remains ambiguous. The germline V and J ends were trimmed by 3 bases and 3 bases, with 9 bases remaining between them. The germline V gene has CDR1 SGHTA and CDR2 FQGNSA. CDR3 length: 14 residues.